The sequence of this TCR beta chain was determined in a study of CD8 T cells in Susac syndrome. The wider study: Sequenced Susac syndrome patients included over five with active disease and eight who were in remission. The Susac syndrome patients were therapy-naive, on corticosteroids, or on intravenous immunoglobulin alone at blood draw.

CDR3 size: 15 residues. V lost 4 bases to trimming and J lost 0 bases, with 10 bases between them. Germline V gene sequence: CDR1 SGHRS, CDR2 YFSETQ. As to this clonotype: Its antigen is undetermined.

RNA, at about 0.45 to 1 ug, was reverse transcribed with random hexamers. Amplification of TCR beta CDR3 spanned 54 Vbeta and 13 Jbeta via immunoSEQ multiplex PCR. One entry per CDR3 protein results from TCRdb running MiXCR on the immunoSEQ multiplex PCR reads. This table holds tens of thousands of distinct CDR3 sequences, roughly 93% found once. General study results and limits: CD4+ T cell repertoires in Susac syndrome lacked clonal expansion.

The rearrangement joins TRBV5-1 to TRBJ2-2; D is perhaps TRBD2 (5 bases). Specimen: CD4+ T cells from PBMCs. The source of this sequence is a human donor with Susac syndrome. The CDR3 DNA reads TGCGCCAGCAGCGCCCGGGGATCGAACACCGGGGAGCTGTTTTTT. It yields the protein CASSARGSNTGELFF.